This is a list of T cell receptor beta chains from one sample in a study of spatial heterogeneity in lung cancer. TCRdb re-derived calls from the 5' RACE reads in MiXCR, one entry per CDR3 protein. The sample lists roughly 48,000 distinct CDR3 sequences, approximately 5.7% occurring once. Sequencing was performed on PBMCs, taken at surgery. These receptors all come from a male donor with early-stage non-small cell lung cancer. The CDR3 runs from the conserved cysteine through the conserved F or W. Fields, in order: CDR3 protein, D gene, V gene. The D gene is left open where the match is weak.

CDR3: CASSPPGGSPYEQYF
D: TRBD2
V: TRBV7-2

CDR3: CASSSRGTGGRNTQYF
D: TRBD1
V: TRBV7-9

CDR3: CASSQPGPGVEQYF
D: NA
V: TRBV3-1

CDR3: CASSLAWVNEQFF
D: NA
V: TRBV5-6

CDR3: CSVAGGSSYEQYF
D: TRBD2
V: TRBV29-1

CDR3: CASSLRQADEQYF
D: NA
V: TRBV5-1

CDR3: CASSPVVSYNEQFF
D: NA
V: TRBV18

CDR3: CSAVVAGQETQYF
D: TRBD2
V: TRBV20-1

CDR3: CASRRPGLAMVNEQFF
D: TRBD2
V: TRBV6-2/TRBV6-3

CDR3: CATNRVLGGELFF
D: NA
V: TRBV5-4

CDR3: CSVDTGTAGAEAFF
D: TRBD1
V: TRBV29-1

CDR3: CSVQGGNSPLHF
D: TRBD1
V: TRBV20-1

CDR3: CASSQASGKYEQYF
D: TRBD2
V: TRBV4-1

CDR3: CASSLPPEQYF
D: NA
V: TRBV7-9

CDR3: CASSQQGYSNQPQHF
D: NA
V: TRBV7-2

CDR3: CASTPGTEAFF
D: NA
V: TRBV6-1

CDR3: CASPREALHF
D: NA
V: TRBV6-4

CDR3: CAISELGTSIGNEQFF
D: TRBD2
V: TRBV10-3

CDR3: CASSPVAGVKADTQYF
D: TRBD2
V: TRBV6-6

CDR3: CASSPTGAGELFF
D: TRBD1
V: TRBV7-2

CDR3: CASSPDSFSYEQYF
D: NA
V: TRBV7-8

CDR3: CSARKTGAGGELFF
D: TRBD1
V: TRBV20-1

CDR3: CATSDPIRGAGELFF
D: NA
V: TRBV24-1

CDR3: CASSLREGNTGELFF
D: TRBD2
V: TRBV12-3/TRBV12-4

CDR3: CASSLAGSYGYTF
D: NA
V: TRBV5-1

CDR3: CASSPQGMAETQYF
D: TRBD1
V: TRBV7-2

CDR3: CASSLLAGVGEQYF
D: TRBD2
V: TRBV5-6

CDR3: CAISSGRDYGYTF
D: NA
V: TRBV10-3

CDR3: CSASPEQETQYF
D: NA
V: TRBV20-1

CDR3: CASSPTGRYGYTF
D: TRBD1
V: TRBV4-1

CDR3: CASSSAGAGIGELFF
D: TRBD2
V: TRBV12-3/TRBV12-4

CDR3: CASRSGLSGNTIYF
D: NA
V: TRBV7-9

CDR3: CASSPQEVYNSPLHF
D: NA
V: TRBV6-6

CDR3: CASSDSGAGNTIYF
D: NA
V: TRBV25-1

CDR3: CATSRIRQNEKLFF
D: NA
V: TRBV6-5

CDR3: CASKLGTGHYNSPLHF
D: NA
V: TRBV6-5

CDR3: CSVGLAGSTDTQYF
D: TRBD2
V: TRBV29-1

CDR3: CASSPPGQPNTEAFF
D: NA
V: TRBV6-1

CDR3: CASRQGGHTEAFF
D: NA
V: TRBV28

CDR3: CASSYSKVRSNQPQHF
D: NA
V: TRBV6-6

CDR3: CASSYSQGPYNSPLHF
D: NA
V: TRBV6-5